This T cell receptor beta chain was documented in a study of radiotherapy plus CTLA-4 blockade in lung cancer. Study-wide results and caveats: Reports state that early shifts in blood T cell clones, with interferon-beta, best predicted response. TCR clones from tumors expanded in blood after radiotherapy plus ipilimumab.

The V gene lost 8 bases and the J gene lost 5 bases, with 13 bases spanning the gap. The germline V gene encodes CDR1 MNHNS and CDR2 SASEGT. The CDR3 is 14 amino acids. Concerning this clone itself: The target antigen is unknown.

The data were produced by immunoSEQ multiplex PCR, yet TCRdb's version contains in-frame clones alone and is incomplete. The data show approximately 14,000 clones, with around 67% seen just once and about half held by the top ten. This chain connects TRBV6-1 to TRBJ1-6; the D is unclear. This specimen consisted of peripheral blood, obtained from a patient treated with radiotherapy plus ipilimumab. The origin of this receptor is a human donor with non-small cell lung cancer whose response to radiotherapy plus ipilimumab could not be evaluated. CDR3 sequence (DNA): TGTGCCAGCCAACACCTGGCAGATAATTCACCCCTCCACTTT. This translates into CASQHLADNSPLHF.